The clone carrying this T cell receptor (beta chain) occurred many times. Its antigen remains unknown. The data belong to a study of regulatory T cells in long-lasting Graves disease. Study-level findings and limits: Accuracy could have been hurt by small sample size. There were preferences for TRBV28, TRBJ1-2 and TRBJ2-5 in persistent disease.

Regarding time point: newly diagnosed GD, antithyroid drugs for less than 3 months. PBMC-extracted RNA yielded the TCR library. Building of the TCR beta libraries involved iRepertoire HTBI primers and Arm-PCR of CDR3 regions. TCRdb called the multiplex PCR reads again in MiXCR, with one record for every CDR3 protein. This sample has about 360,000 distinct CDR3 sequences, with 16% found just once. V was pared by 6 bases and J by 10 bases, with 6 bases of the junction left unmatched. CDR3 length: 12 residues. Germline loops: CDR1 SGHAT, CDR2 FQDESV (reference sequence). This sample also appeared in a second study, on T cells in Graves' hyperthyroidism and ophthalmopathy. That study adds: Within blood appeared most thyroid clonotypes that had expanded above 0.001.

Source: peripheral blood mononuclear cells (PBMCs), taken at new diagnosis, from a patient treated with antithyroid drugs. The origin of this receptor is a woman aged 18-35 years with Graves disease. The gene calls are TRBV11-1 and TRBJ2-1; 7 nucleotides agree with TRBD1. The DNA for the CDR3 is TGTGCCAGCAGTTTAAAACAGGGGGAGCAGTTCTTC. Its translation: CASSLKQGEQFF.